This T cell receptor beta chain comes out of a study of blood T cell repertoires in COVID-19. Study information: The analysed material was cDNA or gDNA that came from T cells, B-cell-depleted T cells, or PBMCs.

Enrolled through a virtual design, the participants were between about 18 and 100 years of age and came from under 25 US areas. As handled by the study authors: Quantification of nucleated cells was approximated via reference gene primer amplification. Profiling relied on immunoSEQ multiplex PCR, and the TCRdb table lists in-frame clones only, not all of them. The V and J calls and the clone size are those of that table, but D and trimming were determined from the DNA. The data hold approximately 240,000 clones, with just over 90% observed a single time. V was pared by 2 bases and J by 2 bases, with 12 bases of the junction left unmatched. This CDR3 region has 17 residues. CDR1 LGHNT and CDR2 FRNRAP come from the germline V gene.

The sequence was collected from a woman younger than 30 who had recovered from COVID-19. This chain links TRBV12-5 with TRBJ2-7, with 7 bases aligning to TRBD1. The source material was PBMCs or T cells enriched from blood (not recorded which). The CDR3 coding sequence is TGTGCTAGTGGTTTGCCCTCCCTGACAGGGTATCCCTACGAGCAGTACTTC. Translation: CASGLPSLTGYPYEQYF.